Presented here are 3 T cell receptor beta chains from one specimen sequenced in a study of T cells in tuberculosis. Using immunoSEQ multiplex PCR, the repertoire was profiled, and TCRdb retains in-frame clones only, with some absent. This table has fewer than 40,000 clones, 97% appearing once. Specimen: PBMCs. These receptor sequences come from a donor aged 10-30 years with latent tuberculosis or without tuberculosis infection.

The CDR3 here is CASSFQGGLVYEQFF. In DNA, the CDR3 is TGTGCCAGCAGTTTTCAGGGGGGCCTCGTTTATGAGCAGTTCTTC. The rearrangement links TRBV6-5 to TRBJ2-1, with D perhaps TRBD1 (7 bases). Germline V gives CDR1 MNHEY, CDR2 SVGAGI. Between the trimmed V and J ends, which lost 4 bases and 8 bases, there was a span of 18 bases. The CDR3 sequence is 15 residues long.

CDR3 bases: TGTGCCAGCAGTGGGTCGGGGAAACATCAGCCCCAGCATTTT. As protein: CASSGSGKHQPQHF. V and J are TRBV2 and TRBJ1-5; D remains unclear. This CDR3 has 14 amino acids. The germline V gene has CDR1 SNHLY and CDR2 FYNNEI. V lost 4 bases and J 5 bases, leaving 12 bases between the germline ends.

On this clone: This sample also contains other DNA sequences that code for the same CDR3. This chain uses TRBV5-1 with TRBJ2-5; 8 positions agree with TRBD2. Germline V CDR1 and CDR2: SGHRS, YFSETQ. The CDR3 spans 14 residues. V dropped 0 bases and J dropped 2; count of bases not matched to a gene: 0. Here the CDR3 reads CASSLASGQETQYF. The CDR3 bases are TGCGCCAGCAGCTTGGCTAGCGGGCAAGAGACCCAGTACTTC.